This T cell receptor beta chain was sequenced in a study of cytomegalovirus exposure and HLA in healthy donors. 13 Jbeta primers and 60 Vbeta primers were used for the PCR. Sequenced by immunoSEQ multiplex PCR; TCRdb stores in-frame clones only, minus some. The data show 210,000 or so clones, with 65% to 90% seen just once and just over 1.4% held by the top ten. V was cut by 2 bases and J by 3 bases, with 11 bases left in between. The CDR3 contains 15 residues. CDR1 is MDHEN and CDR2 is SYDVKM in the germline V gene. The clonotype comes from a girl aged 10 to 17 in good health and CMV-seronegative. Sequencing was done on a sample of PBMCs. The rearrangement joins TRBV28 to TRBJ2-1; D remains unclear. Here the CDR3 reads CASSLTRKLYNEQFF. The CDR3 DNA reads as TGTGCCAGCAGTTTAACTCGAAAGCTCTACAATGAGCAGTTCTTC.